This T cell receptor beta chain is from a study of T cell repertoires in cytomegalovirus infection. Across the whole study: An indication of both CMV infection and matching HLA type came from public TCR beta signatures. The study, taken as a whole, reports: CMV carriers having the relevant HLA were flagged by cumulative public TCR beta family frequency.

TCRdb re-called the reads through MiXCR, storing one row per CDR3 protein. The sample yields about 310,000 distinct CDR3 sequences, 20% to 25% seen once. Germline values: CDR1 GTSNPN, CDR2 SVGIG (reference sequence). CDR3 size: 15 residues. The germline V and J ends were trimmed by 7 bases and 0 bases, with 13 bases remaining between them. Note on this clonotype: Its cognate antigen is unknown.

This clonotype originated in a human donor in good health (CMV status not recorded). Some clones in this sample may be carry-over from other donors' samples. The V call is TRBV30, the J call TRBJ2-6; D perhaps matches TRBD1 (6 bases). The sequenced sample was cultured PBMCs, obtained from culture after CMV antigen stimulation. The CDR3 region has the DNA TGTGCCTTACAGGGAGATGGCTCTGGGGCCAACGTCCTGACTTTC. Translating gives CALQGDGSGANVLTF.